A selection of T cell receptor beta chains follows, all from one sample in a study of regulatory and conventional T cells in RAG deficiency. The data were produced by immunoSEQ multiplex PCR, yet TCRdb's version contains in-frame clones alone and is incomplete. The table has 34,000 or so clones, 89% seen once. These data also featured in a second study, about regulatory T cells.

Sequenced sample: CD8+ T cells sorted from blood. All receptors derive from a human donor in good health. The CDR3 runs from the conserved cysteine through the conserved F or W. D genes are given only for firm matches. Clone size is stated in some rows and not others, as once, few, many or a class when expanded.

j_call d_call clone_size v_call cdr3_nt cdr3_aa
TRBJ1-5 TRBD1 . TRBV7-8 TGTGCCAGCAGCCGAGACAGGGCGAGCAATCAGCCCCAGCATTTT CASSRDRASNQPQHF
TRBJ2-7 TRBD1 . TRBV5-1 TGCGCCAGCAGCTGGGGGACAGGGACCTACGAGCAGTACTTC CASSWGTGTYEQYF
TRBJ2-7 . . TRBV28 TGTGCCAGCAGTTTAGCCCCGGGGGACTACGAGCAGTACTTC CASSLAPGDYEQYF
TRBJ1-6 . . TRBV2 TGTGCCAGTCAGGGATCTAGATCACCCCTCCACTTT CASQGSRSPLHF
TRBJ1-2 TRBD1 . TRBV6-1 TGTGCCAGCAGTGAGGGACAGGTACCTAACTATGGCTACACCTTC CASSEGQVPNYGYTF
TRBJ2-7 TRBD2 few TRBV6-5 TGTGCCAGCAGTTACTCGCTAGCGGGAGTGGTCGAGCAGTACTTC CASSYSLAGVVEQYF
TRBJ2-7 TRBD2 . TRBV2 TGTGCCAGCAGTGGTTCTCTCGGGGGGGGATCCTACGAGCAGTACTTC CASSGSLGGGSYEQYF
TRBJ2-2 . . TRBV29-1 TGCAGCGCCCAAAGGCGAGAGGGAGGTAGCGGGGAGCTGTTTTTT CSAQRREGGSGELFF
TRBJ1-1 . . TRBV29-1 TGCAGCGTTGAAGATCGGGGGACGGATTCTCGCGCAGCTTTCTTT CSVEDRGTDSRAAFF
TRBJ1-6 TRBD1 . TRBV6-5 TGTGCCAGCAGTCAATGGGACAGGGGTTCACCCCTCCACTTT CASSQWDRGSPLHF
TRBJ2-2 . few TRBV19 TGTGCCAGCCGTCGGGAGAACACCGGGGAGCTGTTTTTT CASRRENTGELFF
TRBJ1-5 . . TRBV5-6 TGTGCCAGCAGCTTGACAGGGAGCCAGCCCCAGCATTTT CASSLTGSQPQHF
TRBJ1-1 TRBD1 . TRBV4-1 TGCGCCAGCAGCCCCTCACAGGGGGCTAGAACTGAAGCTTTCTTT CASSPSQGARTEAFF
TRBJ1-2 TRBD1 . TRBV28 TGTGCCAGCAAAGGGGGGGACAGGGAAGTCGGTGGCTACACCTTC CASKGGDREVGGYTF
TRBJ1-5 . . TRBV27 TGTGCCAGCGGGGACCCCAATCAGCCCCAGCATTTT CASGDPNQPQHF
TRBJ2-1 TRBD1 . TRBV28 TGTGCCAGCAGTCCAGGACAGGGTAACAATGAGCAGTTCTTC CASSPGQGNNEQFF
TRBJ2-1 TRBD1 . TRBV7-9 TGTGCCAGCAGCTCAACCGGGACAGGGGTCTACAATGAGCAGTTCTTC CASSSTGTGVYNEQFF
TRBJ2-7 TRBD1 . TRBV6-5 TGTGCCAGCAGTCCTGGACAGGGGTGGTACGAGCAGTACTTC CASSPGQGWYEQYF
TRBJ2-6 . . TRBV23-1 TGCGCCAGCAGTCAATCTCGTCCGGGACGGACTTCTGGGGCCAACGTCCTGACTTTC CASSQSRPGRTSGANVLTF
TRBJ1-5 . . TRBV12-5 TGTGCTAGTGGCCCCGATGGAGAGAATCAGCCCCAGCATTTT CASGPDGENQPQHF
TRBJ2-7 TRBD2 . TRBV5-1 TGCGCCAGCAGAACCGGGACTAGCACCGAGCAGTACTTC CASRTGTSTEQYF
TRBJ1-5 . few TRBV28 TGTGCCAGCAGTTTAGAAGCTACGATCAATCAGCCCCAGCATTTT CASSLEATINQPQHF
TRBJ1-2 . . TRBV30 TGTGCCTGGAGTGTCGGAGGGGCGGATGGCTACACCTTC CAWSVGGADGYTF
TRBJ2-1 TRBD1 . TRBV7-9 TGTGCCAGCAGCTCCACAGACAGGGTGCAGTTCTTC CASSSTDRVQFF
TRBJ2-1 . . TRBV7-9 TGTGCCAGCAGCCCCACTAGTATGAACAATGAGCAGTTCTTC CASSPTSMNNEQFF
TRBJ1-2 . . TRBV7-9 TGTGCCAGCAGCTACAGGGTTGATTATGGCTACACCTTC CASSYRVDYGYTF